This T cell receptor (beta chain) was captured by sequencing in a study of blood T cell repertoires in COVID-19 (TCRdb year 2020). Notes on the research overall: Collaborator samples came from the United States, Italy and Spain and covered acute and convalescent phases of COVID-19. The prospective study material was composed of cDNA or gDNA derived from T cells, B-cell-depleted T cells, or PBMCs. The dataset comprised deeply sampled blood TCRbeta repertoires from subjects exposed to, actively infected with, or recovered from COVID-19. The repertoires were released in a freely available public database intended as a resource for research on the immune response to SARS-CoV-2. Samples came from the ongoing ImmuneRACE study (first 160 participants) plus 1,254 subjects from 6 global collaborators. Nearly every sample came with metadata listing a de-identified subject ID, COVID-19 status, age in years and sex. Where available, HLA class I and class II types were taken from metadata supplied by the sample provider and were not determined by assay-based typing. The investigation overall reported the following: The quantity of clinical and demographic metadata differed by source and by participant and was supplied without curation.

Note on this clone: The antigen this receptor binds is unknown. Per-base qualities were not stored, and no clone one base away is much larger.

After removal of 0 bases from V and 3 bases from J, the junction retains 9 bases not matched to a gene. As encoded in the germline V gene, CDR1 is MGHRA while CDR2 is YSYEKL. The cysteine opens and the phenylalanine closes a CDR3 of 18 amino acids. The kept DNA is CDR3 alone, 54 bases in frame from the first base. The immunoSEQ Assay, a bias-controlled multiplex PCR, was used to amplify TCRbeta CDR3 regions from genomic DNA. The study's processing was this. The number of nucleated cells in each sample was estimated by amplification of reference gene primers within the assay. Sequence reads were collapsed and filtered to measure the absolute abundance of every unique TCRbeta CDR3 rearrangement. For each sample, productive Simpson clonality was calculated by taking the square root of Simpson's diversity index across productive rearrangements. TCRdb took over this immuneACCESS table, retaining in-frame rearrangements with V and J assigned. Such tables are incomplete; in checked studies, under half of the missing clones stem from an unresolved V gene, and the remainder is unexplained. V and J calls and clone size are copied from that table; D and trimming were computed from the DNA. The sample table shows under 200,000 clones, and about 85% are seen once. In total, the top ten clones hold around 5% of the sample.

One collaborating source in Seattle enrolled patients while the patients were actively infected and followed the patients over time throughout the course of disease. Whole blood was collected in K2EDTA tubes by collaborating institutions according to the institutions' own protocols. For TCRbeta analysis, collaborator samples were shipped as frozen whole blood, as isolated PBMCs, or as DNA extracted from either sample type. Sequenced sample: peripheral blood. The rearrangement combines TRBV4-1 with TRBJ2-3, and TRBD2 aligns with 10 junction nucleotides. The sequence came from a woman in her forties or fifties with COVID-19, enrolled during active disease. The DNA reads as follows: TGCGCCAGCAGCCAAGATGTAAGCGGGGGGGCCGAGACAGATACGCAGTATTTT. The translation is CASSQDVSGGAETDTQYF.